Listed here are 4 T cell receptor beta chains from one sample, sequenced in a study of control samples from healthy donors and cancer patients. Sequencing was performed with immunoSEQ multiplex PCR; in TCRdb, only in-frame clones are kept and a portion is missing. The data show about 89,000 clones, with 85% seen just once and around 2.1% held by the top ten. Sample: blood. These receptors were taken from a woman aged 40 to 50 in good health.

V is TRBV6-6 and J is TRBJ2-3, with 12 bases lining up with TRBD2. After removal of 7 bases from V and 3 bases from J, the junction contained 2 bases not matched to a gene. Germline CDR1 MNHNY, CDR2 SVGAGI (reference sequence). This CDR3 is built from 14 residues. The CDR3: CASIGTSGTDTQYF. The CDR3 DNA is TGTGCCAGCATTGGGACTAGCGGGACAGATACGCAGTATTTT.

CDR3 DNA sequence: TGTGCCAGCAGCGTCCAACTCGGGGAAGAGACCCAGTACTTC. Protein sequence: CASSVQLGEETQYF. The chain uses TRBV9 and TRBJ2-5; a possible D gene is TRBD2 (5 bases). V lost 2 bases to trimming and J lost 3 bases, with 11 bases between them. There are 14 residues in the CDR3. Germline assignment: CDR1 SGDLS and CDR2 YYNGEE.

Here the CDR3 reads CASSLRGDYGYTF. CDR3 coding DNA: TGCGCCAGCAGCTTGAGGGGTGACTATGGCTACACCTTC. This chain uses TRBV5-1 with TRBJ1-2, with D possibly matching TRBD1 (5 bases). Per germline, CDR1 SGHRS and CDR2 YFSETQ. The germline V and J ends were trimmed by 1 base and 3 bases, with 7 bases remaining between them. The CDR3 covers 13 residues. The full variable domain, with the rest looked up from reference TRBV5-1 and TRBJ1-2, is KAGVTQTPRYLIKTRGQQVTLSCSPISGHRSVSWYQQTPGQGLQFLFEYFSETQRNKGNFPGRFSGRQFSNSRSEMNVSTLELGDSALYLCASSLRGDYGYTFGSGTRLTVV.

The gene calls are TRBV3-1 (or the pseudogene TRBV3-2) and TRBJ1-5; weak D call: TRBD1 (5 bases). Germline loops: CDR1 LGHDT, CDR2 YNNKEL (reference sequence). The V gene lost 0 bases and the J gene lost 4 bases, with 10 bases spanning the gap. The CDR3 contains 15 residues. The CDR3 coding sequence is TGTGCCAGCAGCCAAGATCTGAACAGGAATCAGCCCCAGCATTTT. Residues: CASSQDLNRNQPQHF.